What follows describes a single T cell receptor (beta chain). The naive CD8 fraction comprised CD45RO-negative cells positively selected for CCR7 and excluded terminally differentiated effector memory CD45RA+ cells. Clones were read by immunoSEQ multiplex PCR, and TCRdb kept only the in-frame ones, dropping some. The sample includes 1.5 million to 2.5 million clones, around 96% seen only once; the top ten take more than 0.95%. This entry comes from a study of shared clonotypes between healthy human individuals. The germline V gene has CDR1 MGHRA and CDR2 YSYEKL. Germline trimming cut 4 bases from V and 7 bases from J; bases unmatched to any gene: 13. This CDR3 region has 18 residues.

Material: naive CD8+ T cells sorted from blood. The chain uses TRBV4-1 and TRBJ2-1; TRBD2 matches 13 bases. The sequence derives from a man aged 18 to 29 in good health. CDR3 loop: CASSLRLAGGPVGNEQFF. The CDR3, as DNA: TGCGCCAGCAGCCTCCGACTAGCGGGGGGCCCAGTAGGTAATGAGCAGTTCTTC.